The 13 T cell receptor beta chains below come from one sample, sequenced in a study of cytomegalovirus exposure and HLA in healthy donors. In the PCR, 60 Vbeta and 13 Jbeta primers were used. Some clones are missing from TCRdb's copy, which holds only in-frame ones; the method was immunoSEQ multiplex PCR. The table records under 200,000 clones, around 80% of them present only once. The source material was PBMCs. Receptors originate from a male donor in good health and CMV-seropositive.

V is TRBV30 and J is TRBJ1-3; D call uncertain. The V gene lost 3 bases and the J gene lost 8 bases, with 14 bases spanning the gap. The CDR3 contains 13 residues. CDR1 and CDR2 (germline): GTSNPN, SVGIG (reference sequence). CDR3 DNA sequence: TGTGCCTGGAGCTCGGGGTGGATAGACACCATATATTTT. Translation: CAWSSGWIDTIYF.

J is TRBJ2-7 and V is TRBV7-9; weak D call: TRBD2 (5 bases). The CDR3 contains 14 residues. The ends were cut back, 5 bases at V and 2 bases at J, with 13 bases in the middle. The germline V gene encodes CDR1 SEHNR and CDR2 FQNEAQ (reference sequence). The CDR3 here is CASSGRDVTYEQYF. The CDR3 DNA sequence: TGTGCCAGCAGCGGACGGGATGTTACCTACGAGCAGTACTTC.

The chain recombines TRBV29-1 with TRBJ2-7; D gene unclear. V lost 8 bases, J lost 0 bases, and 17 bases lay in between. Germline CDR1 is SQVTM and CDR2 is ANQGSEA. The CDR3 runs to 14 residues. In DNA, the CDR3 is TGCAGCTTTACCCCGTACATGCACTCCTACGAGCAGTACTTC. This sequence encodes CSFTPYMHSYEQYF.

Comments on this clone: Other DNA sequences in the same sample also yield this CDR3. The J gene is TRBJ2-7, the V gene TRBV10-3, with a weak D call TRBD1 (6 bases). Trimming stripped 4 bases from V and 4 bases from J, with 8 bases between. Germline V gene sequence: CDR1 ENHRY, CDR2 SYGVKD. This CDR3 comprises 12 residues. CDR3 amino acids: CAISGTDYEQYF. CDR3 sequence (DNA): TGTGCCATCAGTGGGACAGATTACGAGCAGTACTTC.

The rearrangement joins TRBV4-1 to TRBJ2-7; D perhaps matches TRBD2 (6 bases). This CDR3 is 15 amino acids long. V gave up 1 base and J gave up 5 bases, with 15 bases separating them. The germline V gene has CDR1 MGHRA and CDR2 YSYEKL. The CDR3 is CASSQGDGRRDEQYF. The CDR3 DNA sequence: TGCGCCAGCAGCCAAGGGGACGGGAGACGCGACGAGCAGTACTTC.

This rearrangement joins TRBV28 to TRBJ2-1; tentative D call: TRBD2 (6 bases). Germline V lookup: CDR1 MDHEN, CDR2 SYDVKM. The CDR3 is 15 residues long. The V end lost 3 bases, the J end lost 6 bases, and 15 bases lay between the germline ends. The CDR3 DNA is TGTGCCAGCAGTTTTTCGGGACTGCCTAGCAATGAGCAGTTCTTC. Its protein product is CASSFSGLPSNEQFF.

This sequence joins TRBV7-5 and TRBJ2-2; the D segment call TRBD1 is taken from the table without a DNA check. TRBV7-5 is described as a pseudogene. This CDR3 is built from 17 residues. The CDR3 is CVRRSTQDRGLPGELFF. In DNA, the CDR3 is TGTGTCAGAAGATCGACCCAGGACAGGGGGCTCCCCGGGGAGCTGTTTTTT.

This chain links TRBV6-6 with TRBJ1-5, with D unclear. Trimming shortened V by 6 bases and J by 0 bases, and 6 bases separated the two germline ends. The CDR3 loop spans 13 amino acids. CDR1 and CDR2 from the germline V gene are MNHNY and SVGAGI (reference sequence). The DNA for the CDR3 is TGTGCCAGCAGGCGTGATAGCAATCAGCCCCAGCATTTT. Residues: CASRRDSNQPQHF.

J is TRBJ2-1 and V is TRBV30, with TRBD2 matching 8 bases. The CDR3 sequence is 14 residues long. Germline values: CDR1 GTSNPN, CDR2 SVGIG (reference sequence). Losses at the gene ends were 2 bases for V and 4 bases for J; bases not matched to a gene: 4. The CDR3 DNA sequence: TGTGCCTGGAGTATCGAGCGGGAGTACAATGAGCAGTTCTTC. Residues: CAWSIEREYNEQFF. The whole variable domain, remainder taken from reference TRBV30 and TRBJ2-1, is SQTIHQWPATLVQPVGSPLSLECTVEGTSNPNLYWYRQAAGRGLQLLFYSVGIGQISSEVPQNLSASRPQDRQFILSSKKLLLSDSGFYLCAWSIEREYNEQFFGPGTRLTVL.

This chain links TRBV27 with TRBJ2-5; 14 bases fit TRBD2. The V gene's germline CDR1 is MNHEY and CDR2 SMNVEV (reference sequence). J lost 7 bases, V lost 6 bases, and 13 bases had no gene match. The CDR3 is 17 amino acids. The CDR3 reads CASSSLWGLAGAGTQYF. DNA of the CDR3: TGTGCCAGCAGCTCCCTCTGGGGACTAGCGGGAGCGGGGACCCAGTACTTC.

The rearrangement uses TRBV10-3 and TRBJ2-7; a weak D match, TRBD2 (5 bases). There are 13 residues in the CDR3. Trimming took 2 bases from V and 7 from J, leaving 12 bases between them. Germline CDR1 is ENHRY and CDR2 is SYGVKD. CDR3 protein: CAISEEGSREQYF. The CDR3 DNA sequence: TGTGCCATCAGTGAGGAGGGCTCGAGAGAGCAGTACTTC.

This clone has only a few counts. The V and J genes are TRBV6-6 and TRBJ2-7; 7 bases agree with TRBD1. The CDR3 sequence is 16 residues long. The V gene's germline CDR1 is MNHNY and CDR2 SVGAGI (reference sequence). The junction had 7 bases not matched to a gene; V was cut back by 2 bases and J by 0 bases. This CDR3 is CASSYGTALSSYEQYF. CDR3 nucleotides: TGTGCCAGCAGTTACGGGACAGCCCTAAGCTCCTACGAGCAGTACTTC.

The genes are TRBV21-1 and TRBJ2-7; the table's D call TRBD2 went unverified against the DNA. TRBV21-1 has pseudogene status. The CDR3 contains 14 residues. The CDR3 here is CASSTTSGRAEQYF. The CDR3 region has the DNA TGTGCCAGCAGTACGACTAGCGGGAGAGCCGAGCAGTACTTC.